This T cell receptor (beta chain) was recovered during a study of CD8 T cells in ankylosing spondylitis. Broader study findings: Disease-linked clones proved CD8+ and comparatively uncommon in peripheral blood. What appeared characteristic of ankylosing spondylitis blood was a TCR beta motif of several highly homologous variants.

Quantitative 5'-RACE with molecular barcodes generated TCR beta libraries. TCRdb ran MiXCR on the 5' RACE reads and lists one entry per CDR3 protein. The repertoire holds 350,000 to 550,000 distinct CDR3 sequences, roughly a quarter seen once, with 0.75% to 0.9% in the top ten. Germline CDR1 SGHTA, CDR2 FQGNSA. This CDR3 contains 16 residues. V lost 3 bases and J lost 5, with 16 bases in between. For this clonotype: Its antigen is not known.

The chain recombines TRBV7-2 with TRBJ2-2; possibly TRBD1 or TRBD2 for D (5 bases each). The specimen sequenced was blood, either unsorted or a sorted T cell fraction (not recorded which). This clonotype was sampled from a male donor with ankylosing spondylitis. CDR3 residues: CASSFPGTGSTGELFF. DNA for the CDR3: TGTGCCAGCAGCTTCCCCGGGACGGGGAGTACCGGGGAGCTGTTTTTT. The variable domain in full, completed from reference TRBV7-2 and TRBJ2-2, reads GAGVSQSPSNKVTEKGKDVELRCDPISGHTALYWYRQSLGQGLEFLIYFQGNSAPDKSGLPSDRFSAERTGGSVSTLTIQRTQQEDSAVYLCASSFPGTGSTGELFFGEGSRLTVL.